Given below is one T cell receptor beta chain in context. What it binds is unknown. This sample is part of a study of brain T cells in children with intractable seizures. Time point here: blood from clinic visit 5 months post-surgery; TSC patient then seizure free. Only cases whose brain tissue showed the highest T cell transcript signatures were sequenced. Patients received at least one anti-epileptic drug before surgery. Study-wide points: Viral specificity was inferred only from CDR3 similarity; HCMV serostatus was unknown. Absence of clones before surgery may stem from lower sequencing depth.

The V gene's germline CDR1 is MDHEN and CDR2 SYDVKM. Germline trimming cut 2 bases from V and 0 bases from J; bases unmatched to any gene: 8. The CDR3 totals 17 residues. Data came from immunoSEQ multiplex PCR; TCRdb stores just in-frame clones and leaves some out. The profile shows 340,000 or so clones, roughly 93% of them singletons. V and J are TRBV28 and TRBJ2-3; the match to TRBD2 covers 7 bases. Sequenced material: peripheral blood, taken 4 to 6 months after surgery. This clonotype originated in a boy younger than two with tuberous sclerosis and intractable seizures. This CDR3 is CASSLPGGPISTDTQYF. As DNA, the CDR3 is TGTGCCAGCAGTTTACCGGGAGGCCCGATTAGCACAGATACGCAGTATTTT.